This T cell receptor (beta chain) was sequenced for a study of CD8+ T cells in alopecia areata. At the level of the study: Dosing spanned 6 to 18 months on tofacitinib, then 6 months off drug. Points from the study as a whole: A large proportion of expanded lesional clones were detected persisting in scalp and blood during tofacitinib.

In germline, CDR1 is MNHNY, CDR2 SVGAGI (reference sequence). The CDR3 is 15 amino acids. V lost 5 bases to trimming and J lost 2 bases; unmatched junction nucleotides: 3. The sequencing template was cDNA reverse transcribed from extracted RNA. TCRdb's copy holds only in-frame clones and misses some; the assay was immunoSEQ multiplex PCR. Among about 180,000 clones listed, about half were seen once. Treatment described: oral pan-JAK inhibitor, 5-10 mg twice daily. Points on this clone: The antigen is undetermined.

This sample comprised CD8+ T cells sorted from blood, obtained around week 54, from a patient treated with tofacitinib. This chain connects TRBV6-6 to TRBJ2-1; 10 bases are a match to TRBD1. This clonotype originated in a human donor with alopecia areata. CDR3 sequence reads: CASSGTGEAYNEQFF. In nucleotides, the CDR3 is TGTGCCAGCAGTGGGACAGGGGAGGCCTACAATGAGCAGTTCTTC.